The 12 T cell receptor beta chains below all came from one sample that was sequenced in a study of cytomegalovirus exposure and HLA in healthy donors. Primers: 60 Vbeta forward and 13 Jbeta reverse. Assay used: immunoSEQ multiplex PCR; TCRdb lists only in-frame clones, some missing. The repertoire includes approximately 190,000 clones, about four fifths of them detected once, and around 3.6% sits in the top ten. The sequenced sample was PBMCs. These receptors came from a man aged 35 to 55 in good health and CMV-seropositive.

This chain connects TRBV10-2 to TRBJ1-2, with D possibly matching TRBD1 (5 bases). CDR1 and CDR2 (germline): WSHSY, SAAADI. V was shortened by 3 bases and J by 2 bases, with 10 bases between the two germline ends. The CDR3 consists of 14 residues. CDR3 bases: TGCGCCAGCAGTGAAGGGGCTGAAAACTATGGCTACACCTTC. It encodes CASSEGAENYGYTF.

The chain joins TRBV6-5 to TRBJ2-2; 16 bases line up with TRBD2. The CDR3 has 15 residues. Germline V CDR1 and CDR2: MNHEY, SVGAGI. Germline trimming cut 6 bases from V and 14 bases from J; bases unmatched to any gene: 9. The CDR3 nucleotides read TGTGCCAGCAGCCCCGGGACTAGCGGGGGGGGACGACTGTTTTTT. It is translated as CASSPGTSGGGRLFF.

Comments on this clone: In the same sample, other DNA sequences code for this CDR3. The chain combines TRBV2 with TRBJ1-4, with unresolved D. This CDR3 region has 15 residues. The ends were cut back, 2 bases at V and 2 bases at J, with 9 bases in the middle. Germline values: CDR1 SNHLY, CDR2 FYNNEI. CDR3 amino acids: CASSERRLTNEKLFF. The CDR3 DNA sequence: TGTGCCAGCAGTGAAAGGAGGCTGACTAATGAAAAACTGTTTTTT.

This sequence joins TRBV14 and TRBJ2-7, with 8 bases matching TRBD2. V lost 4 bases to trimming and J lost 0 bases; unmatched junction nucleotides: 5. The CDR3 extends over 15 amino acids. Per germline, CDR1 SGHDN and CDR2 FVKESK. In nucleotides, the CDR3 is TGTGCCAGCAGCCTGACTAGCGAACCCTCCTACGAGCAGTACTTC. Encoded protein: CASSLTSEPSYEQYF.

In the case of this clone: Within the sample, other DNA sequences also encode this same CDR3. The chain is built from TRBV29-1 and TRBJ1-1, with D possibly TRBD1 on 5 matching bases. CDR1 and CDR2 (germline): SQVTM, ANQGSEA. V was clipped by 2 bases and J by 0 bases, with 7 bases between them. This CDR3 is 13 amino acids long. The CDR3 DNA follows: TGCAGCGTTGAAACGGGGGTGAACACTGAAGCTTTCTTT. Translated: CSVETGVNTEAFF.

The V and J genes are TRBV5-5 and TRBJ2-3; no firm D call. The CDR3 spans 15 residues. V was trimmed by 1 base and J by 1 base, leaving 10 bases between them. Germline V gene sequence: CDR1 SGHKS, CDR2 YYEKEE (reference sequence). The CDR3 is CASSLILQGTDTQYF. The CDR3 DNA reads TGTGCCAGCAGCTTGATTCTCCAGGGCACAGATACGCAGTATTTT. The entire variable domain, with the rest obtained from reference TRBV5-5 and TRBJ2-3, is as follows: DAGVTQSPTHLIKTRGQQVTLRCSPISGHKSVSWYQQVLGQGPQFIFQYYEKEERGRGNFPDRFSARQFPNYSSELNVNALLLGDSALYLCASSLILQGTDTQYFGPGTRLTVL.

CDR3 nucleotides: TGCGCCAGCAGCCAAGATCCGGGAGCGATAGAGACCCAGTACTTC. It codes for CASSQDPGAIETQYF. V is TRBV4-1 and J is TRBJ2-5; D possibly corresponds to TRBD2 (6 bases). Germline assignment: CDR1 MGHRA and CDR2 YSYEKL. With 0 bases removed from V and 4 bases from J, the gap between germline ends came to 12 bases. The CDR3 contains 15 residues.

The V and J genes are TRBV2 and TRBJ2-7; TRBD1 agrees at 9 bases. The V segment lost 6 bases and the J segment 3 bases; nucleotides outside the gene matches: 0. The CDR3 covers 12 residues. Germline V CDR1 and CDR2: SNHLY, FYNNEI. The CDR3 nucleotides are TGTGCCAGCAGGGACAGGGGCTACGAGCAGTACTTC. This encodes CASRDRGYEQYF.

V and J are TRBV2 and TRBJ1-6; D ambiguous. The CDR3 has 13 amino acids. The V gene lost 2 bases and the J gene lost 8 bases, with 7 bases spanning the gap. The V gene's germline CDR1 is SNHLY and CDR2 FYNNEI. The DNA for the CDR3 is TGTGCCAGCAGTGAACGGTCTGATTCACCCCTCCACTTT. Amino acid sequence: CASSERSDSPLHF.

The V and J genes are TRBV4-3 and TRBJ1-2; D may be TRBD1 (6 bases). The CDR3 extends over 14 amino acids. V gave up 2 bases and J gave up 3 bases, with 10 bases separating them. Germline assignment: CDR1 LGHNA and CDR2 YSLEER. CDR3 nucleotide sequence: TGCGCCAGCAGCCAAACAGGGATAGACTATGGCTACACCTTC. Translated, it gives CASSQTGIDYGYTF.

The chain is built from TRBV9 and TRBJ2-1; 13 bases are a match to TRBD2. CDR1 SGDLS and CDR2 YYNGEE come from the germline V gene. The V and J ends lost 0 bases and 12 bases, in that order; junction bases with no gene match: 6. The CDR3 is 15 residues long. This chain's CDR3 is CASSVEGLAGNVQFF. The CDR3 nucleotides read TGTGCCAGCAGCGTAGAGGGACTAGCGGGAAACGTGCAGTTCTTC.

The V and J genes are TRBV19 and TRBJ2-3; 7 bases agree with TRBD2. The germline CDR1 and CDR2 sequences are LNHDA and SQIVND (reference sequence). CDR3 length: 12 amino acids. This chain's CDR3 is CGSGRGADTQYF. CDR3 DNA: TGTGGGAGCGGACGGGGGGCAGATACGCAGTATTTT.